This TCR beta chain was sequenced during a study of cytomegalovirus exposure and HLA in healthy donors. To note about this clone: Antigen specificity is unknown.

Germline CDR1 is MNHEY and CDR2 is SVGAGI. The CDR3 length is 12 residues. V was trimmed by 8 bases and J by 1 base, leaving 8 bases between them. Study-level points and caveats: No immune exposure information besides CMV serostatus was available.

Amplification used 60 Vbeta primers and 13 Jbeta primers. Using immunoSEQ multiplex PCR, the repertoire was profiled, and TCRdb retains in-frame clones only, with some absent. The sample includes 90,000 to 110,000 clones, approximately 79% of them seen just once. V gene TRBV6-5 combines with J gene TRBJ1-1; possibly TRBD1 for D (5 bases). The sample was PBMCs. This clonotype was obtained from a young man in good health and CMV-seropositive. The CDR3 DNA reads as TGTGCCAGCCGCAGGGCGAACACTGAAGCTTTCTTT. Translated: CASRRANTEAFF.